These 30 T cell receptor beta chains were sequenced from one sample in a study of T cell repertoires in cytomegalovirus infection. From the reads, TCRdb called clonotypes with MiXCR, one entry per CDR3 protein. The sample includes about 310,000 distinct CDR3 sequences, around a quarter seen only once; the top ten take 13%. No antigen is known for these receptors. The sequencing used cultured PBMCs, collected from culture after CMV antigen stimulation. These receptors were collected from a human donor in good health (CMV status not recorded). Some clones in this sample may be carry-over from other donors' samples.

The table lists this clonotype with a few counts. V is TRBV29-1 and J is TRBJ2-7, with 9 nucleotides matching TRBD2. Per germline, CDR1 SQVTM and CDR2 ANQGSEA. The CDR3 is 13 residues long. Trimming took 6 bases from V and 1 from J; bases not matched to a gene: 4. Here the CDR3 DNA reads TGCAGCGTCCTTAGCGGGAGTTCCTACGAGCAGTACTTC. It is translated as CSVLSGSSYEQYF.

This clonotype was detected a few times. The chain joins TRBV19 to TRBJ2-2; D remains unclear. V gave up 2 bases and J gave up 1 base, with 5 bases separating them. Germline V gene lookup returns CDR1 LNHDA and CDR2 SQIVND (reference sequence). This CDR3 spans 14 amino acids. CDR3 loop: CASSITQNTGELFF. CDR3 nucleotide sequence: TGTGCCAGTAGTATAACACAGAACACCGGGGAGCTGTTTTTT.

With regard to this clonotype: The junction departs from germline at one end; a sequencing error may be responsible. V is TRBV28 and J is TRBJ1-5, with D unclear. Per the germline V gene, CDR1 is MDHEN and CDR2 is SYDVKM. This CDR3 contains 13 residues. CDR3 bases: TGTGCCAGCCGTTTATGGAGCAATCAGCCCCAGCATTTT. It translates to CASRLWSNQPQHF.

In this sample, this clonotype turned up a few times. The V and J genes are TRBV7-8 and TRBJ1-3, with 12 bases lining up with TRBD1. The CDR3 sequence is 16 residues long. The V segment lost 5 bases and the J segment 4 bases; nucleotides outside the gene matches: 6. Per the germline V gene, CDR1 is SGHVS and CDR2 is FQNEAQ. The CDR3 bases are TGTGCCAGCAGCCCCTGGGACAGGGGGCTCGGAAACACCATATATTTT. As protein: CASSPWDRGLGNTIYF.

This clonotype was observed many times. The chain couples TRBV7-2 to TRBJ2-7; 7 nucleotides agree with TRBD1. The V gene end was trimmed by 1 base and the J gene end by 2 bases; junction bases not matched to a gene: 5. CDR3 length: 15 residues. Germline V CDR1 and CDR2: SGHTA, FQGNSA. CDR3 amino acids: CASSLGPGGPYEQYV. The CDR3 DNA sequence: TGTGCCAGCAGCTTAGGTCCAGGGGGACCCTACGAGCAGTACGTC.

This clonotype turned up a few times. The chain joins TRBV6-2 or TRBV6-3 to TRBJ2-6; D might be TRBD1 (5 bases). CDR3 length: 17 amino acids. The germline V and J ends were trimmed by 9 bases and 0 bases, with 18 bases remaining between them. The germline V gene has CDR1 MNHEY and CDR2 SVGEGT. The CDR3 DNA is TGTGCCAGTTCGTGGGGCAGTTCTCTCTCTGGGGCCAACGTCCTGACTTTC. Encoded protein: CASSWGSSLSGANVLTF.

This clonotype came up many times. The chain couples TRBV19 to TRBJ1-1; unclear D gene. CDR1 is LNHDA and CDR2 is SQIVND in the germline V gene (reference sequence). Trimming cost V 10 bases and J 5 bases, with 14 bases left between them. This CDR3 comprises 12 residues. The CDR3 spells CAKGPGRTEAFF. CDR3 bases: TGTGCCAAAGGCCCCGGAAGGACTGAAGCTTTCTTT.

The genes are TRBV6-1 and TRBJ2-7; possible D gene TRBD2, 5 bases. Trimming shortened V by 8 bases and J by 13 bases, and 21 bases separated the two germline ends. The germline gives CDR1 MNHNS, CDR2 SASEGT. The CDR3 loop spans 12 amino acids. The CDR3 DNA follows: TGTGCCAGCGCGATCATACCTCGGGAAGCCTACTTC. Its protein product is CASAIIPREAYF.

This chain connects TRBV24-1 to TRBJ1-2; 7 bases line up with TRBD1. CDR3 length: 14 residues. Germline CDR1 is KGHDR and CDR2 is SFDVKD. Germline trimming cut 3 bases from V and 7 bases from J; bases unmatched to any gene: 7. The CDR3 DNA sequence: TGTGCCACCAGTGATCCTGGCAGGGGGTCTGGCTACACCTTC. It specifies CATSDPGRGSGYTF.

This chain uses TRBV19 with TRBJ2-7, with 8 bases that match TRBD2. V lost 9 bases, J lost 5 bases, and 12 bases stayed unmatched. Germline-derived CDR1 and CDR2 are LNHDA and SQIVND (reference sequence). This CDR3 spans 14 amino acids. The CDR3 here is CASKSIAGRDEQYF. The CDR3 coding sequence is TGTGCCAGCAAATCGATAGCGGGACGGGACGAGCAGTACTTC.

The chain's CDR3 is CATSDPGTGADTQYF. The CDR3 bases are TGTGCCACCAGTGATCCGGGGACAGGGGCAGATACGCAGTATTTT. The chain joins TRBV24-1 to TRBJ2-3; TRBD1 matches 10 bases. The CDR3 runs to 15 residues. Germline V gene lookup returns CDR1 KGHDR and CDR2 SFDVKD. The J segment lost 4 bases and the V segment lost 3 bases, leaving 3 bases of the junction unmatched.

V usage is TRBV5-4 and J usage is TRBJ1-2; 10 bases match TRBD1. V lost 3 bases and J lost 0; bases outside the gene matches: 5. Germline V gene data show CDR1 as SGHNT and CDR2 as YYREEE (reference sequence). The CDR3 totals 16 residues. CDR3 in amino acids: CASSSGQGEANYGYTF. The CDR3, as DNA: TGTGCCAGCAGCTCCGGACAGGGGGAAGCTAACTATGGCTACACCTTC.

CDR3 protein: CASSYLSGTGGTEAFF. CDR3 nucleotide sequence: TGTGCCAGCAGTTACTTATCCGGGACAGGGGGCACTGAAGCTTTCTTT. This sequence joins TRBV6-2 or TRBV6-3 and TRBJ1-1, with 11 bases lining up with TRBD1. V trimming: 1 base; J trimming: 4 bases; junction bases outside the gene matches: 5. Per the germline V gene, CDR1 is MNHEY and CDR2 is SVGEGT. The CDR3 length is 16 residues.

This clonotype was seen many times. The J gene is TRBJ1-1, the V gene TRBV4-3; D remains unclear. The length of the CDR3 is 16 residues. The V end lost 4 bases, the J end lost 1 base, and 16 bases lay between the germline ends. Germline V gives CDR1 LGHNA, CDR2 YSLEER. The CDR3 spells CASSLTAAAGNTEAFF. Written as DNA, the CDR3 is TGCGCCAGCAGCCTTACGGCGGCTGCGGGGAACACTGAAGCTTTCTTT.

This clonotype has only a few counts. The V call is TRBV28, the J call TRBJ2-7, with D perhaps matching TRBD1 or TRBD2 (5 bases each). V lost 7 bases and J 0 bases, leaving 16 bases between the germline ends. Germline loops: CDR1 MDHEN, CDR2 SYDVKM. The CDR3 is 15 amino acids. As DNA, the CDR3 is TGTGCCAGCACCCCTTGGGGGTCCCGCTCCTACGAGCAGTACTTC. Its protein is CASTPWGSRSYEQYF.

This clonotype was observed many times. The rearrangement uses TRBV6-2 or TRBV6-3 and TRBJ1-5; no clear D. Between the trimmed V and J ends, which lost 4 bases and 2 bases, there was a span of 12 bases. Germline lookup yields CDR1 MNHEY and CDR2 SVGEGT. The CDR3 extends over 15 amino acids. CDR3 DNA sequence: TGTGCCAGCAGTTCTCCGACAACGGGCAATCAGCCCCAGCATTTT. Residues: CASSSPTTGNQPQHF.

J is TRBJ2-5 and V is TRBV18, with TRBD2 matching 12 bases. The CDR3 length is 14 residues. Germline assignment: CDR1 KGHSH and CDR2 LQKENI. The ends lost 5 bases at V and 5 bases at J; junction bases unmatched: 3. The CDR3 DNA follows: TGTGCCAGCTCATCGACTAGCGGGAGTGAGACCCAGTACTTC. It specifies CASSSTSGSETQYF.

J is TRBJ2-1 and V is TRBV2, with 7 bases lining up with TRBD2. V was clipped by 5 bases and J by 1 base; unmatched bases: 8. CDR1 is SNHLY, CDR2 FYNNEI, per germline. This CDR3 spans 16 amino acids. This CDR3 reads CASSLPGLPSYNEQFF. CDR3 in DNA: TGTGCCAGCAGTCTACCGGGACTACCTTCCTACAATGAGCAGTTCTTC.

The chain employs TRBV7-9 and TRBJ2-4, with 15 bases that match TRBD2. The CDR3 totals 16 residues. After removal of 5 bases from V and 8 bases from J, the junction contained 7 bases not matched to a gene. The germline gives CDR1 SEHNR, CDR2 FQNEAQ (reference sequence). The DNA of the CDR3 is TGTGCCAGCAGCCCAGGGACTAGCGGGAGGAAGTACATTCAGTACTTC. As protein: CASSPGTSGRKYIQYF.

V and J are TRBV7-6 and TRBJ2-1; possibly TRBD1 for D (5 bases). The V end was cut by 1 base, the J end by 5 bases, with 12 bases between. The length of the CDR3 is 15 residues. CDR1 and CDR2 (germline): SGHVS, FNYEAQ. CDR3 sequence: CASSLEWGGNNEQFF. CDR3 DNA sequence: TGTGCCAGCAGCTTAGAGTGGGGCGGCAACAATGAGCAGTTCTTC.

At least ten counts were recorded for this clonotype. V and J are TRBV6-5 and TRBJ1-5; no clear D gene. The CDR3 covers 14 residues. Deletions cut 0 bases from V and 1 base from J, with 4 bases between. Germline V gene sequence: CDR1 MNHEY, CDR2 SVGAGI. DNA of the CDR3: TGTGCCAGCAGTTACTCAAGGAGCAATCAGCCCCAGCATTTT. The encoded protein is CASSYSRSNQPQHF.

As concerns this clonotype: A much larger clone differs by one base, so this may be a read error. In this CDR3 the conserved last residue, phenylalanine or tryptophan, is missing, so a read error is likely. The chain couples TRBV7-2 to TRBJ2-7; D possibly corresponds to TRBD2 (6 bases). Looked up from germline, CDR1 is SGHTA and CDR2 is FQGNSA. V lost 0 bases to trimming and J lost 2 bases, with 11 bases between them. There are 15 residues in the CDR3. CDR3 amino acids: CASSLAPLAPYEQYL. CDR3 DNA: TGTGCCAGCAGCTTAGCCCCACTAGCCCCCTACGAGCAGTACCTC.

The rearrangement joins TRBV25-1 to TRBJ2-4, with 10 bases that match TRBD2. V shed 2 bases and J 10 bases; nucleotides not matched to a gene: 8. Germline V gives CDR1 MGHDK, CDR2 SYGVNS. The CDR3 spans 15 residues. Here the CDR3 DNA reads TGTGCCAGCAGTGAAGGTTTTGCAGCGGGAGGGATTCAGTACTTC. Translating gives CASSEGFAAGGIQYF.

The chain is built from TRBV18 and TRBJ2-3; D gene ambiguous. CDR1 and CDR2 (germline): KGHSH, LQKENI. V gave up 3 bases and J gave up 0 bases, with 10 bases separating them. The CDR3 extends over 15 amino acids. Here the CDR3 DNA reads TGTGCCAGCTCACCTACTACAGCTAGCACAGATACGCAGTATTTT. It encodes CASSPTTASTDTQYF. Looking up the rest from reference TRBV18 and TRBJ2-3 gives the full variable domain: NAGVMQNPRHLVRRRGQEARLRCSPMKGHSHVYWYRQLPEEGLKFMVYLQKENIIDESGMPKERFSAEFPKEGPSILRIQQVVRGDSAAYFCASSPTTASTDTQYFGPGTRLTVL.

The gene calls are TRBV19 and TRBJ2-2; possible D gene TRBD1, 6 bases. The V gene lost 6 bases and the J gene lost 0 bases, with 11 bases spanning the gap. Germline V CDR1 and CDR2: LNHDA, SQIVND (reference sequence). This CDR3 has 15 amino acids. The CDR3 spells CASSLGTTNTGELFF. The CDR3 bases are TGTGCCAGTAGCCTCGGGACAACGAACACCGGGGAGCTGTTTTTT.

V is TRBV9 and J is TRBJ2-1; 7 bases are shared with TRBD1. V dropped 3 bases and J dropped 5; count of bases not matched to a gene: 5. The CDR3 runs to 14 residues. Germline CDR1 and CDR2: SGDLS and YYNGEE. The CDR3 loop is CASSGQGWDNEQFF. In DNA form, the CDR3 reads TGTGCCAGCAGCGGACAGGGATGGGACAATGAGCAGTTCTTC.

This clonotype appeared a few times. The chain has TRBV7-2 and TRBJ2-7; TRBD2 matches at 9 bases. This CDR3 is built from 16 residues. Per germline, CDR1 SGHTA and CDR2 FQGNSA. Losses at the gene ends were 5 bases for V and 0 bases for J; bases not matched to a gene: 8. The CDR3 coding sequence is TGTGCCAGCAGCCCCACCGGGACTAGCAGCTCCTACGAGCAGTACGTC. Its translation is CASSPTGTSSSYEQYV.

J is TRBJ1-1 and V is TRBV5-4; tentative D call: TRBD1 (5 bases). The length of the CDR3 is 14 residues. Per the germline V gene, CDR1 is SGHNT and CDR2 is YYREEE (reference sequence). The V end lost 0 bases, the J end lost 1 base, and 7 bases lay between the germline ends. CDR3 nucleotide sequence: TGTGCCAGCAGCTTGGCGCAGGGGAACACTGAAGCTTTCTTT. This encodes CASSLAQGNTEAFF.

This clonotype was detected a few times. The chain uses TRBV11-3 and TRBJ2-3; D gene uncertain. The CDR3 contains 12 residues. CDR1 is SGHNT and CDR2 is YENEEA in the germline V gene. V was shortened by 0 bases and J by 12 bases, with 10 bases between the two germline ends. CDR3 coding DNA: TGTGCCAGCAGCTTAGATGGAACCCTACAGTATTTT. Translated, it gives CASSLDGTLQYF.

This clonotype was seen at least ten times. V usage is TRBV7-9 and J usage is TRBJ2-3, with D perhaps matching TRBD2 (5 bases). Germline assignment: CDR1 SEHNR and CDR2 FQNEAQ (reference sequence). V lost 5 bases and J lost 0, with 15 bases in between. The CDR3 covers 16 residues. This CDR3 reads CASSASLGGSTDTQYF. CDR3 DNA: TGTGCCAGCAGCGCATCGCTTGGCGGGAGCACAGATACGCAGTATTTT. Full variable domain (missing parts from reference TRBV7-9 and TRBJ2-3): DTGVSQNPRHKITKRGQNVTFRCDPISEHNRLYWYRQTLGQGPEFLTYFQNEAQLEKSRLLSDRFSAERPKGSFSTLEIQRTEQGDSAMYLCASSASLGGSTDTQYFGPGTRLTVL.